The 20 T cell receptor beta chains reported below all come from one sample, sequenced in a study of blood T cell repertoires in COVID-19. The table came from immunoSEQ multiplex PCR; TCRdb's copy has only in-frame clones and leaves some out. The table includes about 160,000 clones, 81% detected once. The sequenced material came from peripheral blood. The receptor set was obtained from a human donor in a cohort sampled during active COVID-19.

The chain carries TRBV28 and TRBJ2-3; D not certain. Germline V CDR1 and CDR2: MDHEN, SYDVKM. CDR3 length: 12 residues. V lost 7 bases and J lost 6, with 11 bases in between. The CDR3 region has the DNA TGTGCCAGCACCACTGTCTTGGATACGCAGTATTTT. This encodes CASTTVLDTQYF.

DNA for the CDR3: TGTGCCAGTTGGACAGGGGGCTGGACTGAAGCTTTCTTT. It specifies CASWTGGWTEAFF. The V call is TRBV27, the J call TRBJ1-1; 11 bases line up with TRBD1. CDR1 MNHEY and CDR2 SMNVEV come from the germline V gene (reference sequence). J was trimmed by 5 bases and V by 9 bases; bases with no gene match: 5. The CDR3 is 13 amino acids.

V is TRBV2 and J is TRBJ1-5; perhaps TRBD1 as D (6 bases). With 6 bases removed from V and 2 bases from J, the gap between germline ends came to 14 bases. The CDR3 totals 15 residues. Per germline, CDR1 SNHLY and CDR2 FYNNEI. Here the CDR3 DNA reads TGTGCCAGCAGCGCAAGGGGGGGTGGCAATCAGCCCCAGCATTTT. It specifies CASSARGGGNQPQHF.

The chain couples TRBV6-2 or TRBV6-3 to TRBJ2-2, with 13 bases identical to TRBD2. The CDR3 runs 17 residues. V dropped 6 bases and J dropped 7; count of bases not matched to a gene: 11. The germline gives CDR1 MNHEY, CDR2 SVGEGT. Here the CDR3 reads CASSRLGTSGAGGELFF. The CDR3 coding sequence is TGTGCCAGCAGCCGTTTAGGGACTAGCGGGGCTGGCGGGGAGCTGTTTTTT.

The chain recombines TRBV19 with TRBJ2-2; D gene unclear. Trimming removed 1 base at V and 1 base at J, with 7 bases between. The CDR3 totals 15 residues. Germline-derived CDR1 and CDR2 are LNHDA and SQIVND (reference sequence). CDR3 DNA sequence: TGTGCCAGTAGTATAGGCCCCAGGAACACCGGGGAGCTGTTTTTT. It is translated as CASSIGPRNTGELFF.

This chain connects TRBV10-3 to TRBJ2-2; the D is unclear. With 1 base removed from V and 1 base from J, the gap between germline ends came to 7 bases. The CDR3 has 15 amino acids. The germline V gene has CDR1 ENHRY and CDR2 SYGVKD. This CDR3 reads CAISELNRNTGELFF. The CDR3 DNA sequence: TGTGCCATCAGTGAGTTAAACAGGAACACCGGGGAGCTGTTTTTT.

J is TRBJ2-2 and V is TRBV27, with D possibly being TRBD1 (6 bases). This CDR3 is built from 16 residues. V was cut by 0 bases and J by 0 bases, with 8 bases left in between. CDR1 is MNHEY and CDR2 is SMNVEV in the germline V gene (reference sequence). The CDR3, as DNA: TGTGCCAGCAGTTTATCGACAGGATCGAACACCGGGGAGCTGTTTTTT. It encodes CASSLSTGSNTGELFF.

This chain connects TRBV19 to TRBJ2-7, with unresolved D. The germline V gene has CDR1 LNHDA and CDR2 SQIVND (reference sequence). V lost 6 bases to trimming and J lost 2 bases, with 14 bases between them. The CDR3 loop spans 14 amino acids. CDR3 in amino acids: CASSLETGAYEQYF. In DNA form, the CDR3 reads TGTGCCAGTAGCCTAGAGACGGGTGCCTACGAGCAGTACTTC.

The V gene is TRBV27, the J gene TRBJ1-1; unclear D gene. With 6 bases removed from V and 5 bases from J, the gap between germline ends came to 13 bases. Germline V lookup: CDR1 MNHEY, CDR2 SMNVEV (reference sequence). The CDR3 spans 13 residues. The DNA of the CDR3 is TGTGCCAGCAGGCTATCCCGGGGAACTGAAGCTTTCTTT. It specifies CASRLSRGTEAFF.

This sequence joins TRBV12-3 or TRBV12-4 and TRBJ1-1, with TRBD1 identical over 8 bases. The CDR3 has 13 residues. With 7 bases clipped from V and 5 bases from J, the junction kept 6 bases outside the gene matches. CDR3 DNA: TGTGCCAGCACCGAACAGGGGGTGACTGAAGCTTTCTTT. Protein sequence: CASTEQGVTEAFF.

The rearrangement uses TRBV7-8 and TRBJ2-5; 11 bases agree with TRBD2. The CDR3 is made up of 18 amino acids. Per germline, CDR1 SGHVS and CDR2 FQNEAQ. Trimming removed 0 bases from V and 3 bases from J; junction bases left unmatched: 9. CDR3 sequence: CASSLALAGAYTEETQYF. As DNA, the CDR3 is TGTGCCAGCAGCTTAGCACTAGCGGGGGCCTATACTGAAGAGACCCAGTACTTC.

In DNA form, the CDR3 reads TGTGCCACCAGTGATACGACGGGAACTGAAGCTTTCTTT. Residues: CATSDTTGTEAFF. The chain links TRBV24-1 to TRBJ1-1; D unresolved. The CDR3 has 13 amino acids. Germline CDR1 is KGHDR and CDR2 is SFDVKD. The ends were cut back, 3 bases at V and 5 bases at J, with 9 bases in the middle.

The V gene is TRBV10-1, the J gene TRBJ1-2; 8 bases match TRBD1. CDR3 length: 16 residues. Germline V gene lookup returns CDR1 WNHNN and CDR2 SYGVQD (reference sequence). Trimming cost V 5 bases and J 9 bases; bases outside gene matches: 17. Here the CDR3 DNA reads TGCGCCAGCAGTCTCGATCGGACAGGGATTCTATGGAGCTACACCTTC. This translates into CASSLDRTGILWSYTF.

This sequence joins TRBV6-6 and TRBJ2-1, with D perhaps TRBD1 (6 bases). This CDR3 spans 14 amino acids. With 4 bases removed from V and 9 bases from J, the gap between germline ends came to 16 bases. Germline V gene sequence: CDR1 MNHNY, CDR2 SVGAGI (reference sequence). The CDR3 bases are TGTGCCAGCAGTTTCCCAACAGGGTCACCTGAGCAGTTCTTC. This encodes CASSFPTGSPEQFF.

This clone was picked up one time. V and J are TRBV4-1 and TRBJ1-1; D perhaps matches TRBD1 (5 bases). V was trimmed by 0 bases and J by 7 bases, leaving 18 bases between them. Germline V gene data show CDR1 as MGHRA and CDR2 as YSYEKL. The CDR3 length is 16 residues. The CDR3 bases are TGCGCCAGCAGCCAAGATCGGGGGGTAGACAGAAATGAAGCTTTCTTT. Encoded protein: CASSQDRGVDRNEAFF.

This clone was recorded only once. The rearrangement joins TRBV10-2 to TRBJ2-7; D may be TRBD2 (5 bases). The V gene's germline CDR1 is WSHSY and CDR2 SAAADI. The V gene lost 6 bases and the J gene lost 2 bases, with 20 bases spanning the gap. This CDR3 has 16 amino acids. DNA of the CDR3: TGCGCCAGCAGGGACTTATATGGAGACCGCCCCTACGAGCAGTACTTC. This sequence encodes CASRDLYGDRPYEQYF.

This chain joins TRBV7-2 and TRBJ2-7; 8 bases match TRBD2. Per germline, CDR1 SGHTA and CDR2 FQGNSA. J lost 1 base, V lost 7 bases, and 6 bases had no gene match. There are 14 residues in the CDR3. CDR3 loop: CASMRRGGSYEQYF. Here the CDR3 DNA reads TGTGCCAGCATGCGCCGGGGGGGTTCCTACGAGCAGTACTTC. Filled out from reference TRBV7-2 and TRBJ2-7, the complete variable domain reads GAGVSQSPSNKVTEKGKDVELRCDPISGHTALYWYRQSLGQGLEFLIYFQGNSAPDKSGLPSDRFSAERTGGSVSTLTIQRTQQEDSAVYLCASMRRGGSYEQYFGPGTRLTVT.

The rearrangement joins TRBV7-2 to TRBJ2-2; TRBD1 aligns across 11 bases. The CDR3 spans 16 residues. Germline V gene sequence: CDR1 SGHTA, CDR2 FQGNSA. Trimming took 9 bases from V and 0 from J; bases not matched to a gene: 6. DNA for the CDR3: TGTGCCAGTCCCAGGGGACAGGGGGCGAACACCGGGGAGCTGTTTTTT. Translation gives CASPRGQGANTGELFF.

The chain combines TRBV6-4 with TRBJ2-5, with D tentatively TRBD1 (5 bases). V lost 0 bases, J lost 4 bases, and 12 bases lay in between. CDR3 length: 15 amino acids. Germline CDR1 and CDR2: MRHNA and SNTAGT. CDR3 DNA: TGTGCCAGCAGTGACTCGAAACAGGTATTAGAGACCCAGTACTTC. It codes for CASSDSKQVLETQYF.

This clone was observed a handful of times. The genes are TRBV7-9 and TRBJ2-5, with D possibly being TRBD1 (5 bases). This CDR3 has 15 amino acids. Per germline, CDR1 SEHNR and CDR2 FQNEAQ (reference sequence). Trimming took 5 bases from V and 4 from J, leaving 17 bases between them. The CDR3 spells CASSPSRRGAETQYF. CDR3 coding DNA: TGTGCCAGCAGCCCCAGCCGTAGGGGTGCAGAGACCCAGTACTTC.